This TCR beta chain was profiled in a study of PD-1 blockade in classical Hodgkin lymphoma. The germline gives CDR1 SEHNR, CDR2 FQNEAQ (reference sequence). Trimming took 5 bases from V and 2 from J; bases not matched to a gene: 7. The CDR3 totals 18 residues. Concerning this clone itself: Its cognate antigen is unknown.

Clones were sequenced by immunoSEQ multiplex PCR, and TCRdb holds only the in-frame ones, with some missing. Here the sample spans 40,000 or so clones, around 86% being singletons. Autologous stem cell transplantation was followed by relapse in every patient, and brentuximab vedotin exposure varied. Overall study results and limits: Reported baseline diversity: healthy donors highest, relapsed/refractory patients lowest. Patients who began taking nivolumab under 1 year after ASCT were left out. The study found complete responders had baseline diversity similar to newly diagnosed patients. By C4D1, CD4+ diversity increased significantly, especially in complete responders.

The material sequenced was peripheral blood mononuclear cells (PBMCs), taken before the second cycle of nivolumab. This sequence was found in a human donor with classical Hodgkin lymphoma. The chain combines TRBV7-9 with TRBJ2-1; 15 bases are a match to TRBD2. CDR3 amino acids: CASSPGTSGRRAYNEQFF. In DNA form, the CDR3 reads TGTGCCAGCAGCCCCGGGACTAGCGGGAGGAGAGCCTACAATGAGCAGTTCTTC.